This entry describes one T cell receptor beta chain. What this receptor recognizes is not known. No base-level quality is on record; no much larger clone is a single base apart. Library prep was done by multiplex PCR. TCRdb records Illumina HiSeq 4000 as the sequencer. TCR beta libraries were built with iRepertoire HTBI primers and Arm-PCR amplification of CDR3 regions. Before sequencing, the PCR products went through gel purification. The authors' analysis ran thus. Across samples, fewer than 70 TRBV and 13 to 15 TRBJ segments were identified and used for gene usage analysis of CDR3 amino acid clonotypes. COPE and FqMerger were used to merge filtered high-quality paired reads into contigs. BLAST was used to align contigs to IMGT TRBV, TRBD and TRBJ reference genes, and CDR3 was defined according to IMGT. Clonotypes above 0.1% frequency were classified as highly expanded clones. Shannon entropy was used to measure repertoire diversity, and the Gini coefficient was used to measure V-J evenness. A clonotype found in more than one individual was treated as public. TCRdb reprocessing: public reads trimmed at Q25 with fastp, clones called with MiXCR, in-frame beta chains kept. One record per CDR3 amino acid sequence lists the most common genes and DNA. These V and J calls originate from TCRdb's pipeline instead of the authors' own analysis. The sample records around 340,000 distinct CDR3 sequences, roughly a fifth of which are singletons. Of the sample, over 25% falls within the top ten clones.

The time point label on this specimen signifies: persistent/refractory GD, antithyroid drugs over 5 years with positive TRAb. RNA was extracted from PBMCs in TRIzol for both TCR sequencing and RNA sequencing. The diagnosis of Graves' disease followed American Thyroid Association guidelines. Patients for the study were recruited at an endocrinology department in Xi'an, China. From each patient, approximately 9.9 milliliters of peripheral blood was collected into an EDTA anticoagulant tube. Ficoll Paque Plus density gradient separation was used to isolate PBMCs, and no further T cell sorting was done. RNA quality was checked with an Agilent 2100 Bioanalyzer and agarose gel, and concentration with a NanoDrop 2000. This record comes from a study of regulatory T cells in long-lasting Graves disease (dated by TCRdb to the early 2020s). For the wider study: To count as having persistent Graves' disease, a patient had to have received antithyroid drug treatment for over 5 years with TSH receptor autoantibodies remaining persistently positive. TCR sequencing covered some 13 persistent and approximately 20 newly diagnosed Graves' disease patients, around 35 samples in total. In the clinical cohort, patients with persistent Graves' disease had used antithyroid drugs for an average of about 9.3 years. The study took place in China and was registered as a clinical trial. Peripheral blood TCR sequencing and RNA sequencing compared persistent Graves' disease patients with newly diagnosed Graves' disease patients.

The CDR3 starts with the cysteine, ends with the phenylalanine, and has 15 residues. CDR3 DNA is the only sequence kept; it has 45 bases, read in frame from the first base. V and J are truncated by 2 bases and 3 bases respectively, leaving an intervening sequence of 10 bases. Taken from the germline V gene, the CDR1 and CDR2 loops are SGHTA and FQGNSA. Results the study describes overall, beyond this receptor: TRBV28, TRBJ1-2 and TRBJ2-5 were preferentially used in persistent disease, while TRBV20-1 and TRBJ2-1 were favored in newly diagnosed disease. Persistent Graves' disease patients showed lower TCR Shannon entropy and fewer highly expanded clones than newly diagnosed patients, suggesting clonal expansion. Peripheral blood alone was examined, since thyroid tissue, which constituted the primary lesion, could not be accessed. A larger number of public clonotypes was shared among persistent patients (more than 2,500) than among newly diagnosed patients (about 990). The authors noted that the small sample size was a limitation that may lower accuracy. Sequencing and analysis were limited to the TCR beta chain.

The sample consisted of peripheral blood mononuclear cells (PBMCs), taken when the disease was refractory, from a patient treated with antithyroid drugs. The chain was built from TRBV7-2 and TRBJ2-2; a tentative D call is TRBD1 (5 bases match). The receptor was isolated from a female donor with Graves disease. The DNA sequence is given as TGTGCCAGCAGCTTACTAGGACAAGACACCGGGGAGCTGTTTTTT. It specifies CASSLLGQDTGELFF.